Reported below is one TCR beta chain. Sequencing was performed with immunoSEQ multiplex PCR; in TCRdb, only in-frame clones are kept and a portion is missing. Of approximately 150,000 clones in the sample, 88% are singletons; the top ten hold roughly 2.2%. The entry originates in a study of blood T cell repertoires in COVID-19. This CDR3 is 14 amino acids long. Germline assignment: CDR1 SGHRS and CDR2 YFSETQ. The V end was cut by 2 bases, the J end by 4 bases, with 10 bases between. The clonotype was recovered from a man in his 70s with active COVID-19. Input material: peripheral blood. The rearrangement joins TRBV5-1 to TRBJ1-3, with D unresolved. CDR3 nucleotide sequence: TGCGCCAGCAGCTTTGAGGGAGGAGGAAACACCATATATTTT. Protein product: CASSFEGGGNTIYF.